This T cell receptor (beta chain) was observed in a study of technical replicates of blood from a handful of donors. Only in-frame clones appear in the TCRdb table, and some are missing; sequencing was by immunoSEQ multiplex PCR. This sample has 70,000 to 75,000 clones; 85% to 95% occur once, and the top ten carry approximately 0.25%. The CDR3 is 15 residues long. V gave up 5 bases and J gave up 3 bases; unmatched junction bases: 4. Germline V gene sequence: CDR1 SGHAT, CDR2 FQNNGV. A few counts support this clone. The TCR was taken from a human donor in good health. The specimen sequenced was T cells isolated from PBMCs. The chain couples TRBV11-2 to TRBJ2-4; TRBD2 matches at 10 bases. The CDR3: CASSMLAGGKNIQYF. CDR3 coding DNA: TGTGCCAGCAGCATGTTAGCGGGAGGCAAAAACATTCAGTACTTC.